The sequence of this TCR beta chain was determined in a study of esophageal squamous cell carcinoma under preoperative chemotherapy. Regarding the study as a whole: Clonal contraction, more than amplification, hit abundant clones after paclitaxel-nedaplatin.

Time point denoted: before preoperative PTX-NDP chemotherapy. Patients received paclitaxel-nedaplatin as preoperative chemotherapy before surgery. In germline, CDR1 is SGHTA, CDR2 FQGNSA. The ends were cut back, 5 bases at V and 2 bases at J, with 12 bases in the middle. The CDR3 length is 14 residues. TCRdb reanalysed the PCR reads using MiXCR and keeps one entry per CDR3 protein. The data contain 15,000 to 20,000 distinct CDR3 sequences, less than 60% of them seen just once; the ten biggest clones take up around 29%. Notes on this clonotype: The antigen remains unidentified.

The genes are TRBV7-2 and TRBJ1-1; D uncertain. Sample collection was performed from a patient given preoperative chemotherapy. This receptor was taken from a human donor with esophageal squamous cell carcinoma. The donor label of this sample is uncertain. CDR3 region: CASSRGWANTEAFF. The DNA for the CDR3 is TGTGCCAGCAGCCGAGGGTGGGCCAACACTGAAGCTTTCTTT.